The present T cell receptor (delta chain) was sequenced within a study of γδ T cells in repeated Plasmodium falciparum infection. On the study more broadly: Samples were taken at baseline, before some infections, and 21 days after each. Study observations and caveats: Vdelta2-negative gammadelta repertoires, largely Vdelta1+, seemingly showed infection-driven waves of new clonal selection. Malian donors came from one small rural village, predominantly one ethnic group. Compared with Australian children, Malian Vdelta2-negative repertoires seemed more clonal, less diverse, less shared.

The length of the CDR3 is 18 residues. V was pared by 0 bases and J by 3 bases, with 12 bases of the junction left unmatched. Germline-derived CDR1 and CDR2 are GEAIGNYY and EKD. TCRdb repeated clone calling on the multiplex PCR reads with CATT. The sample includes more than 45,000 delta-chain clones, approximately 1.5% of them seen just once. This clone was counted at least ten times. The antigen is not known. The translation of this DNA and the TCRdb protein of a much larger clone differ at residue 13, probably owing to a read error; the protein shown here is translated from the DNA. Bulk repertoires came from Vgamma9/Vdelta2+ or Vdelta2-negative gammadelta T cells flow-sorted from PBMC.

Sequencing input: gamma-delta T cells from blood. This chain connects TRDV2 to TRDJ1, with 10 bases lining up with TRDD3. This sequence originates from a pool of human donors (malaria-infected and uninfected, not separated). CDR3 in amino acids: CACDTVAGGDTFADKLIF. CDR3 DNA: TGTGCCTGTGACACCGTGGCAGGGGGGGATACGTTCGCCGATAAACTCATCTTT.